This record covers a single T cell receptor beta chain. These data come from a study of T cell changes during pregnancy in multiple sclerosis. Generated by immunoSEQ multiplex PCR, the TCRdb table keeps only in-frame clones and is missing some. The repertoire holds some 70,000 clones, around nine tenths seen once, with around 1.5% in the top ten. The TCR sequence derives from a female donor with multiple sclerosis, enrolled in a pregnancy study. The starting material was peripheral blood, obtained in the third trimester of pregnancy.

For the CDR3, the DNA is TGTGCCAGTAGTATGAAGGGACTAGGCCGGATCGAGCAGTACTTC. As protein: CASSMKGLGRIEQYF. This sequence joins TRBV19 and TRBJ2-7, with TRBD2 matching over 8 bases. The junction had 10 bases not matched to a gene; V was cut back by 3 bases and J by 6 bases. This CDR3 comprises 15 residues. The V gene's germline CDR1 is LNHDA and CDR2 SQIVND (reference sequence). The entire variable domain, with the rest obtained from reference TRBV19 and TRBJ2-7, is as follows: DGGITQSPKYLFRKEGQNVTLSCEQNLNHDAMYWYRQDPGQGLRLIYYSQIVNDFQKGDIAEGYSVSREKKESFPLTVTSAQKNPTAFYLCASSMKGLGRIEQYFGPGTRLTVT.